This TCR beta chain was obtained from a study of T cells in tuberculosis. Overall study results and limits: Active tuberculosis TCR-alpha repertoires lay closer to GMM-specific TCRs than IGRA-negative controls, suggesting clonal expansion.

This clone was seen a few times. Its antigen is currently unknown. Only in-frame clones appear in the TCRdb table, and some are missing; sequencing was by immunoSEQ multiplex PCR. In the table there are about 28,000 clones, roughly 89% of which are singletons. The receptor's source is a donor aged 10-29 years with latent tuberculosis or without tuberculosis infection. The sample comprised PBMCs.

The CDR3 spells CASSFSTGGGGANVLTF. The DNA for the CDR3 is TGCGCCAGCAGCTTCTCGACAGGGGGCGGTGGGGCCAACGTCCTGACTTTC. The chain has TRBV5-1 and TRBJ2-6, with 10 positions matching TRBD1. The germline V gene encodes CDR1 SGHRS and CDR2 YFSETQ. The length of the CDR3 is 17 residues. J gave up 3 bases and V 2 bases, and 5 bases lay outside the gene matches.